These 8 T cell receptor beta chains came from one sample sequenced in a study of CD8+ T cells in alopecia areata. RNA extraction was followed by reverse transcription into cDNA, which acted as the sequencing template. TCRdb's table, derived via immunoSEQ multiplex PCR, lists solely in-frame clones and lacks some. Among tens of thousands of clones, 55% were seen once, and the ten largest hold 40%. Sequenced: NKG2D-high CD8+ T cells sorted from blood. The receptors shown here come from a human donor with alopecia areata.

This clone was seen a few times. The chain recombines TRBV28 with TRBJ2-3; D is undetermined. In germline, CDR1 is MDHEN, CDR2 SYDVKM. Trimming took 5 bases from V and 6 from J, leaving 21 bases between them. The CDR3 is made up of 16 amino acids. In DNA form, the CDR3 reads TGTGCCAGCAGTATCACGAATACCCTCTATCTGGATACGCAGTATTTT. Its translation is CASSITNTLYLDTQYF.

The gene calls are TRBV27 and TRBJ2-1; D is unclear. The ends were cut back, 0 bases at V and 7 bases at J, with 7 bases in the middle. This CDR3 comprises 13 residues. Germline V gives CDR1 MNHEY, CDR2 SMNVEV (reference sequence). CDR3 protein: CASSLSERNEQFF. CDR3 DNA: TGTGCCAGCAGTTTATCGGAGAGAAATGAGCAGTTCTTC.

In nucleotides, the CDR3 is TGTGCCAGCAGTTTATCCCCGGGACTAGCGGAAGAGACCCAGTACTTC. Its translation is CASSLSPGLAEETQYF. J is TRBJ2-5 and V is TRBV13; 11 bases are a match to TRBD2. Looked up from germline, CDR1 is PRHDT and CDR2 is FYEKMQ (reference sequence). The junction had 9 bases not matched to a gene; V was cut back by 6 bases and J by 3 bases. This CDR3 is built from 16 residues.

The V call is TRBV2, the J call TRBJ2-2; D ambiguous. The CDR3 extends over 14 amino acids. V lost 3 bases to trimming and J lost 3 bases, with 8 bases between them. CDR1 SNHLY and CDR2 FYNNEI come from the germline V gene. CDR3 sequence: CASSENSYTGELFF. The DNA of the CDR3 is TGTGCCAGCAGTGAGAATAGTTACACCGGGGAGCTGTTTTTT.

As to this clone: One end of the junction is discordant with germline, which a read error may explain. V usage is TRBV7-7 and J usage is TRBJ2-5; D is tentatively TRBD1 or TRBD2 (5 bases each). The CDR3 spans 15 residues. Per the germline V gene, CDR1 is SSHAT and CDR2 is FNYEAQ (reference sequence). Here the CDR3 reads CASSLDMGDQETQYF. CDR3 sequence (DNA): TGTGCTAGCAGCTTAGATATGGGGGACCAAGAGACCCAGTACTTC.

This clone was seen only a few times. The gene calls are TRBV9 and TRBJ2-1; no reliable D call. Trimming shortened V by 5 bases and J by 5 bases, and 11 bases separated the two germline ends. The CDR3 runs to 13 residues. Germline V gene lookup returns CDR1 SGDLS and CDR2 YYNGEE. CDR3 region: CASRNAENNEQFF. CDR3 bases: TGTGCCAGCAGAAACGCTGAGAACAATGAGCAGTTCTTC.

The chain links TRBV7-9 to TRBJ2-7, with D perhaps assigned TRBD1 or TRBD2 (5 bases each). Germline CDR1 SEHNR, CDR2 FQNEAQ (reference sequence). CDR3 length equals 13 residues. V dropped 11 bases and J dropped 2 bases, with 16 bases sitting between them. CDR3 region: CASGTKPTYEQYF. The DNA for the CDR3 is TGTGCCTCAGGGACCAAACCCACCTACGAGCAGTACTTC.

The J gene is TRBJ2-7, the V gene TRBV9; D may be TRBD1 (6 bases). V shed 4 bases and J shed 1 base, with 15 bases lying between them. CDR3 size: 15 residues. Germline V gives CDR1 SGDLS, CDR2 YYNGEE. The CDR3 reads CASSPTGQTSYEQYF. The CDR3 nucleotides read TGTGCCAGCAGCCCGACTGGACAGACATCCTACGAGCAGTACTTC.